One and the same sample provided the 9 T cell receptor beta chains below, sequenced in a study of cytomegalovirus exposure and HLA in healthy donors. The PCR used 60 Vbeta and 13 Jbeta primers. Assay used: immunoSEQ multiplex PCR; TCRdb lists only in-frame clones, some missing. The repertoire has over 200,000 clones, over 80% of them found once; the top ten carry about 6.1%. The sample taken for sequencing was PBMCs. Source of these receptors: a man aged 40-49 years in good health and CMV-seropositive.

V is TRBV18 and J is TRBJ2-7; 7 bases are a match to TRBD2. Germline CDR1 reads KGHSH; CDR2 reads LQKENI. Trimming at V came to 8 bases and at J to 1 base, leaving 8 bases not matched to a gene. The CDR3 consists of 14 residues. CDR3: CASHTAGESYEQYF. CDR3 in DNA: TGTGCCAGCCACACGGCGGGAGAATCCTACGAGCAGTACTTC.

This chain joins TRBV19 and TRBJ2-1; the D gene is possibly TRBD2 (5 bases). Trimming pared 4 bases from V and 4 bases from J, leaving 14 bases between. The CDR3 has 15 amino acids. Germline CDR1 LNHDA, CDR2 SQIVND (reference sequence). The CDR3 here is CASSRIGSAYNEQFF. In nucleotides, the CDR3 is TGTGCCAGTAGTAGAATAGGTAGCGCATACAATGAGCAGTTCTTC.

This clone appeared a few times. The chain has TRBV6-1 and TRBJ1-3; no clear D. The CDR3 covers 18 residues. Trimming stripped 1 base from V and 4 bases from J, with 20 bases between. Per germline, CDR1 MNHNS and CDR2 SASEGT. The CDR3, as DNA: TGTGCCAGCAGTGAAGATATAGAGATACCCATCTACGGAAACACCATATATTTT. Protein product: CASSEDIEIPIYGNTIYF.

The rearrangement joins TRBV27 to TRBJ2-7; 8 nucleotides line up with TRBD1. J gave up 3 bases and V 5 bases, and 3 bases lay outside the gene matches. From germline, CDR1 is MNHEY and CDR2 SMNVEV (reference sequence). CDR3 length: 13 residues. The CDR3 loop is CASSDRGGYEQYF. DNA of the CDR3: TGTGCCAGCAGTGACAGGGGTGGCTACGAGCAGTACTTC.

The genes are TRBV6-5 and TRBJ1-1; D is possibly TRBD1 (5 bases). V dropped 2 bases and J dropped 4 bases, with 11 bases sitting between them. From germline, CDR1 is MNHEY and CDR2 SVGAGI. The CDR3 covers 14 residues. The CDR3 here is CASSYGGGGTEAFF. The CDR3, as DNA: TGTGCCAGCAGTTACGGGGGGGGAGGCACTGAAGCTTTCTTT.

The genes are TRBV5-1 and TRBJ1-2; possible D gene TRBD1, 6 bases. The CDR3 spans 13 residues. Looked up from germline, CDR1 is SGHRS and CDR2 is YFSETQ. The V end was cut by 4 bases, the J end by 3 bases, with 10 bases between. CDR3: CASSPRTDYGYTF. The DNA for the CDR3 is TGCGCCAGCAGCCCCCGGACAGACTATGGCTACACCTTC.

This chain links TRBV4-1 with TRBJ2-7, with 9 bases that match TRBD2. Germline assignment: CDR1 MGHRA and CDR2 YSYEKL. The J segment lost 3 bases and the V segment lost 0 bases, leaving 3 bases of the junction unmatched. The CDR3 consists of 15 residues. CDR3 loop: CASSQDPSGIYEQYV. The DNA of the CDR3 is TGCGCCAGCAGCCAAGATCCTAGCGGGATCTACGAGCAGTACGTC.

The chain is built from TRBV30 and TRBJ1-2; TRBD1 matches 9 bases. The germline gives CDR1 GTSNPN, CDR2 SVGIG (reference sequence). CDR3 length: 14 residues. Trimming removed 3 bases from V and 7 bases from J; junction bases left unmatched: 9. The CDR3 is CAWRGPTGGLGYTF. The CDR3 coding sequence is TGTGCCTGGAGGGGCCCGACAGGGGGGCTTGGCTACACCTTC.

The chain has TRBV6-6 and TRBJ2-1, with D perhaps matching TRBD2 (5 bases). The ends were cut back, 7 bases at V and 8 bases at J, with 9 bases in the middle. CDR3 length: 11 residues. Germline CDR1 is MNHNY and CDR2 is SVGAGI (reference sequence). CDR3 region: CASTTRDEQFF. The CDR3 region has the DNA TGTGCCAGCACCACGAGGGATGAGCAGTTCTTC.